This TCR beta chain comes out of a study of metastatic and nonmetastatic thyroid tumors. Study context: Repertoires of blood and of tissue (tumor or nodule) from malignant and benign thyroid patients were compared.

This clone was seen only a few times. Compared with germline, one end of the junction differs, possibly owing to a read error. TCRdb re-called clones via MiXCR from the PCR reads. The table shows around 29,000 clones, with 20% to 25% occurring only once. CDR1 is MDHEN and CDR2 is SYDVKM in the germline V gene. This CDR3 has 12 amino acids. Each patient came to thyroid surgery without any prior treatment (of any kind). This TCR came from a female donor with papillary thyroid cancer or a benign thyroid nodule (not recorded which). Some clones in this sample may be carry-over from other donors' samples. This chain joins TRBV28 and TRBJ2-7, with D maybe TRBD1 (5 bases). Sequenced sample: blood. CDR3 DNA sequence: TGTGCCAGCAGGGACATAGCCTACGATCAGTACTTC. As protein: CASRDIAYDQYF.